These 23 T cell receptor beta chains were all obtained from the same sample, sequenced in a study of graft-versus-host responses after intestinal transplantation. Clones were sequenced by immunoSEQ multiplex PCR, and TCRdb holds only the in-frame ones, with some missing. The sample holds some 90,000 clones, 85% to 90% seen once. The antigens of these receptors remain unknown. The source was unstimulated CD4+ T cells sorted from spleen or lymph node cells, collected before intestinal transplant. These receptors all come from a human donor who received an intestinal transplant.

The chain combines TRBV7-8 with TRBJ1-2; 8 bases are shared with TRBD1. The V segment lost 8 bases and the J segment 7 bases; nucleotides outside the gene matches: 6. The CDR3 loop spans 12 amino acids. CDR1 and CDR2 (germline): SGHVS, FQNEAQ. DNA for the CDR3: TGTGCCAGCGTGGGACAGGATGGTGGCTACACCTTC. Amino acid sequence: CASVGQDGGYTF.

This clone has a single count. The V call is TRBV5-6, the J call TRBJ1-6; D might be TRBD1 (6 bases). In germline, CDR1 is SGHDT, CDR2 YYEEEE. Trimming shortened V by 4 bases and J by 6 bases, and 14 bases separated the two germline ends. CDR3 size: 15 residues. The CDR3 nucleotides are TGTGCCAGCAGCCCCACAGGGTCGGGTAATTCACCCCTCCACTTT. This sequence encodes CASSPTGSGNSPLHF.

The genes are TRBV6-5 and TRBJ1-2; maybe TRBD1 (6 bases). V lost 7 bases to trimming and J lost 7 bases, with 16 bases between them. The V gene's germline CDR1 is MNHEY and CDR2 SVGAGI. The CDR3 is 13 residues long. The CDR3 here is CASTPEGGVGYTF. CDR3 coding DNA: TGTGCCAGCACCCCAGAGGGGGGGGTTGGCTACACCTTC.

This rearrangement joins TRBV25-1 to TRBJ2-1; TRBD1 might be the D (5 bases). The CDR3 sequence is 16 residues long. Trimming took off 1 base at V and 4 bases at J, with 14 bases between the two ends. Germline CDR1 reads MGHDK; CDR2 reads SYGVNS. The chain's CDR3 is CASSEFGRADYNEQFF. For the CDR3, the DNA is TGTGCCAGCAGTGAATTCGGCAGGGCCGATTACAATGAGCAGTTCTTC. Together with reference TRBV25-1 and TRBJ2-1, the CDR3 gives the full variable domain: EADIYQTPRYLVIGTGKKITLECSQTMGHDKMYWYQQDPGMELHLIHYSYGVNSTEKGDLSSESTVSRIRTEHFPLTLESARPSHTSQYLCASSEFGRADYNEQFFGPGTRLTVL.

In this sample, this clone turned up once. The chain has TRBV6-1 and TRBJ2-7; D is perhaps TRBD2 (6 bases). The germline V and J ends were trimmed by 1 base and 3 bases, with 10 bases remaining between them. Germline values: CDR1 MNHNS, CDR2 SASEGT. This CDR3 is 14 amino acids long. As DNA, the CDR3 is TGTGCCAGCAGTGAAGTCGGGAGCGGCTACGAGCAGTACTTC. It yields the protein CASSEVGSGYEQYF.

V usage is TRBV18 and J usage is TRBJ2-7, with TRBD1 as a possible D gene (6 bases). Trimming stripped 3 bases from V and 0 bases from J, with 9 bases between. This CDR3 has 14 residues. Germline values: CDR1 KGHSH, CDR2 LQKENI. The chain's CDR3 is CASSPDRSSYEQYF. CDR3 DNA sequence: TGTGCCAGCTCACCGGACAGAAGCTCCTACGAGCAGTACTTC. Together with reference TRBV18 and TRBJ2-7, the CDR3 gives the full variable domain: NAGVMQNPRHLVRRRGQEARLRCSPMKGHSHVYWYRQLPEEGLKFMVYLQKENIIDESGMPKERFSAEFPKEGPSILRIQQVVRGDSAAYFCASSPDRSSYEQYFGPGTRLTVT.

V gene TRBV5-1 combines with J gene TRBJ2-3; TRBD1 matches 8 bases. Germline V gene lookup returns CDR1 SGHRS and CDR2 YFSETQ. CDR3 length: 15 residues. V lost 0 bases and J lost 3; bases outside the gene matches: 3. The chain's CDR3 is CASSLDRGVTDTQYF. The CDR3 bases are TGCGCCAGCAGCTTGGACAGGGGGGTTACAGATACGCAGTATTTT.

V and J are TRBV7-8 and TRBJ2-1, with D hard to call. The CDR3 spans 13 residues. In germline, CDR1 is SGHVS, CDR2 FQNEAQ. V was shortened by 3 bases and J by 6 bases, with 9 bases between the two germline ends. In nucleotides, the CDR3 is TGTGCCAGCAGCTTTACAGTAGGCAATGAGCAGTTCTTC. This sequence encodes CASSFTVGNEQFF.

The CDR3 loop reads CASSQGQNYGYTF. Here the CDR3 DNA reads TGTGCCAGCAGCCAAGGGCAGAATTATGGCTACACCTTC. The rearrangement joins TRBV14 to TRBJ1-2; D gene uncertain. Trimming left V 1 base short and J 5 bases short, with 8 bases between. The germline CDR1 and CDR2 sequences are SGHDN and FVKESK. CDR3 length: 13 amino acids.

This clone has a single count. This chain uses TRBV6-4 with TRBJ1-2, with TRBD1 as a possible D gene (6 bases). The germline V gene has CDR1 MRHNA and CDR2 SNTAGT. Trimming took off 0 bases at V and 8 bases at J, with 13 bases between the two ends. The CDR3 contains 14 residues. CDR3: CASSDSGQTGGYTF. CDR3 sequence (DNA): TGTGCCAGCAGTGACTCCGGACAGACGGGAGGCTACACCTTC.

This clone was seen just once. The chain employs TRBV2 and TRBJ2-7; D is unresolved. CDR1 and CDR2 (germline): SNHLY, FYNNEI. The V end lost 2 bases, the J end lost 1 base, and 3 bases lay between the germline ends. The CDR3 covers 12 residues. The CDR3: CASSESSYEQYF. The CDR3 nucleotides are TGTGCCAGCAGTGAATCGTCCTACGAGCAGTACTTC.

The chain carries TRBV7-9 and TRBJ2-3, with 7 bases fitting TRBD2. The CDR3 length is 16 residues. J was trimmed by 1 base and V by 5 bases; bases with no gene match: 9. The germline gives CDR1 SEHNR, CDR2 FQNEAQ (reference sequence). The CDR3 protein is CASSPREGLGTDTQYF. CDR3 DNA: TGTGCCAGCAGCCCTAGGGAGGGCCTGGGCACAGATACGCAGTATTTT.

The chain employs TRBV5-3 and TRBJ2-7; the D is unclear. TRBV5-3 is sorted into the ORF group, with uncertain function. This CDR3 spans 14 amino acids. Deletions cut 0 bases from V and 3 bases from J, with 10 bases between. The DNA for the CDR3 is TGTGCCAGAAGCTTGGCCGGTCCGAACTACGAGCAGTACTTC. Its translation is CARSLAGPNYEQYF.

The chain couples TRBV18 to TRBJ2-5; possibly TRBD2 for D (5 bases). Trimming pared 3 bases from V and 0 bases from J, leaving 5 bases between. This CDR3 region has 13 residues. CDR1 and CDR2 from the germline V gene are KGHSH and LQKENI. CDR3 sequence (DNA): TGTGCCAGCTCACCGGGAGACCAAGAGACCCAGTACTTC. As protein: CASSPGDQETQYF.

This chain links TRBV7-3 with TRBJ1-1; D perhaps matches TRBD1 (6 bases). Trimming pared 7 bases from V and 1 base from J, leaving 10 bases between. Germline V CDR1 and CDR2: SGHTA, FQGTGA. The CDR3 loop spans 13 amino acids. The CDR3 here is CASTMDRNTEAFF. The CDR3 coding sequence is TGTGCCAGCACCATGGACAGGAACACTGAAGCTTTCTTT.

The V call is TRBV7-3, the J call TRBJ1-6, with D possibly matching TRBD1 (6 bases). The CDR3 extends over 15 amino acids. The V gene lost 4 bases and the J gene lost 10 bases, with 17 bases spanning the gap. Germline CDR1 SGHTA, CDR2 FQGTGA. The CDR3 region has the DNA TGTGCCAGCAGCTCTCAGGGGCAGGCTGGGTCACCCCTCCACTTT. This gives the protein CASSSQGQAGSPLHF.

This clone occurred once. The chain recombines TRBV5-4 with TRBJ1-6; D is unresolved. V shed 4 bases and J shed 8 bases, with 10 bases lying between them. Per germline, CDR1 SGHNT and CDR2 YYREEE (reference sequence). The CDR3 runs to 13 residues. In DNA, the CDR3 is TGTGCCAGCAGCCCCTCCTTTGATTCACCCCTCCACTTT. It yields the protein CASSPSFDSPLHF.

V gene TRBV7-9 combines with J gene TRBJ1-2; D not certain. Looked up from germline, CDR1 is SEHNR and CDR2 is FQNEAQ (reference sequence). This CDR3 contains 14 residues. The V gene lost 2 bases and the J gene lost 4 bases, with 11 bases spanning the gap. In DNA form, the CDR3 reads TGTGCCAGCAGCTTAACAGAATTTAGCTATGGCTACACCTTC. It specifies CASSLTEFSYGYTF.

J is TRBJ2-1 and V is TRBV5-4; D possibly corresponds to TRBD1 (6 bases). Germline assignment: CDR1 SGHNT and CDR2 YYREEE (reference sequence). Trimming pared 4 bases from V and 2 bases from J, leaving 16 bases between. This CDR3 region has 16 residues. DNA for the CDR3: TGTGCCAGCAGCCCGGGACACAGAGCTACCTACAATGAGCAGTTCTTC. This encodes CASSPGHRATYNEQFF.

The chain employs TRBV5-6 and TRBJ1-3; D is uncertain. V dropped 3 bases and J dropped 2 bases, with 9 bases sitting between them. CDR1 SGHDT and CDR2 YYEEEE come from the germline V gene. The CDR3 has 14 amino acids. Written as DNA, the CDR3 is TGTGCCAGCAGCTCTACAACTACTGGAAACACCATATATTTT. This sequence encodes CASSSTTTGNTIYF.

This clone was counted a single time. This chain links TRBV5-6 with TRBJ1-2, with D possibly matching TRBD1 (6 bases). The germline V gene has CDR1 SGHDT and CDR2 YYEEEE. V shed 3 bases and J shed 7 bases, with 16 bases lying between them. The CDR3 length is 14 residues. This CDR3 reads CASSSNQGLGGYTF. The CDR3, as DNA: TGTGCCAGCAGCTCCAACCAGGGGCTCGGTGGCTACACCTTC.

The CDR3 region has the DNA TGTGCCAGCTCACCAACGGGGGGGGACACTGAAGCTTTCTTT. Protein: CASSPTGGDTEAFF. The J gene is TRBJ1-1, the V gene TRBV18; a weak D match, TRBD1 (5 bases). This CDR3 contains 14 residues. With 2 bases removed from V and 3 bases from J, the gap between germline ends came to 10 bases. Germline CDR1 reads KGHSH; CDR2 reads LQKENI.

J is TRBJ2-2 and V is TRBV2; 8 bases are a match to TRBD1. The V gene end was trimmed by 8 bases and the J gene end by 1 base; junction bases not matched to a gene: 3. The CDR3 has 14 residues. Germline loops: CDR1 SNHLY, CDR2 FYNNEI. The CDR3 loop reads CASGGQVNTGELFF. DNA for the CDR3: TGTGCCAGCGGGGGACAGGTGAACACCGGGGAGCTGTTTTTT.